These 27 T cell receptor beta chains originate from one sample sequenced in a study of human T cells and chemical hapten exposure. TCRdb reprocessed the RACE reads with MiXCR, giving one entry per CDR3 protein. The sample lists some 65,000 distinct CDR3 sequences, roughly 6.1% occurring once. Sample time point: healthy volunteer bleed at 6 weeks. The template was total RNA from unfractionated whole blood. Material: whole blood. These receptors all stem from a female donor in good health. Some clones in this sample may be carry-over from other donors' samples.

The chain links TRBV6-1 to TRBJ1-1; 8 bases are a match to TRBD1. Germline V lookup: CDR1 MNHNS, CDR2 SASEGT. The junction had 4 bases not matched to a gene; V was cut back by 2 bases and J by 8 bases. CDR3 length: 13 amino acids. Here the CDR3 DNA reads TGTGCCAGCAGTGAAAACAGGGGGTTGGAAGCTTTCTTT. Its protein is CASSENRGLEAFF.

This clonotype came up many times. In DNA form, the CDR3 reads TGTGCCAGCAGGGAGGCAAACGTCCTGACTTTC. Protein: CASREANVLTF. This sequence joins TRBV11-1 and TRBJ2-6; a weak D match, TRBD2 (5 bases). This CDR3 is 11 amino acids long. CDR1 is SGHAT and CDR2 is FQDESV in the germline V gene (reference sequence). V dropped 6 bases and J dropped 10 bases, with 7 bases sitting between them.

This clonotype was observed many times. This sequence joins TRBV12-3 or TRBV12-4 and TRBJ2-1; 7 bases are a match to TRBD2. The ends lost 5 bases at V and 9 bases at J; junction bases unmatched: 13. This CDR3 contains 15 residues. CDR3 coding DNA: TGTGCCAGCAGTACCAGGACTCCGGGGGGAGGTGAGCAGTTCTTC. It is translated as CASSTRTPGGGEQFF.

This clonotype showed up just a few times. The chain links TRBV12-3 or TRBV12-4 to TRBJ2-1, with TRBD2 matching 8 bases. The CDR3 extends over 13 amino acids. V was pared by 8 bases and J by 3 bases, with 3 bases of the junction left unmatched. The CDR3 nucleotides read TGTGCCAGCGAGCGGGAGAACTACAATGAGCAGTTCTTC. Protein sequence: CASERENYNEQFF.

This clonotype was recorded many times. CDR3: CASSGRIIAEAFF. CDR3 sequence (DNA): TGTGCCAGCAGCGGAAGGATAATTGCTGAAGCTTTCTTT. The rearrangement uses TRBV4-2 and TRBJ1-1; D unresolved. CDR3 length: 13 amino acids. Germline V lookup: CDR1 LGHNA, CDR2 YNFKEQ. V was shortened by 5 bases and J by 6 bases, with 13 bases between the two germline ends.

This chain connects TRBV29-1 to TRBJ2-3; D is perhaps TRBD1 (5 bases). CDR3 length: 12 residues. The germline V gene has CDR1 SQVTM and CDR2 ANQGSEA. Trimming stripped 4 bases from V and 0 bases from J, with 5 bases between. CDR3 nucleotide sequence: TGCAGCGTTGGACAGAGCACAGATACGCAGTATTTT. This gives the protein CSVGQSTDTQYF.

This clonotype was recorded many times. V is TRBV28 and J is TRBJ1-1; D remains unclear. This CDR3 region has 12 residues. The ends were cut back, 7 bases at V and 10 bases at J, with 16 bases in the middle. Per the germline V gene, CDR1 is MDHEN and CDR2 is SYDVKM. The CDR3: CASTEGLRGAFF. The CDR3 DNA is TGTGCCAGCACGGAAGGTCTTCGAGGAGCTTTCTTT.

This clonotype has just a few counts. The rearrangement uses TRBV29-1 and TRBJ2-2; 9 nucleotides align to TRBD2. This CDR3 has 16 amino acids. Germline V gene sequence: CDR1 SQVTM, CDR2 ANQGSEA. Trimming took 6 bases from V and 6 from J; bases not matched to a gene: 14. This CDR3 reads CSVLLLVAGVPGELFF. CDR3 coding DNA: TGCAGCGTGCTGCTTCTAGTAGCGGGAGTTCCCGGGGAGCTGTTTTTT.

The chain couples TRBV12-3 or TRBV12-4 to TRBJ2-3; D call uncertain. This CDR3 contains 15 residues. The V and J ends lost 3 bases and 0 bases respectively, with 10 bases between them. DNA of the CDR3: TGTGCCAGCAGTTTTTCAGCGACTAGCACAGATACGCAGTATTTT. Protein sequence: CASSFSATSTDTQYF.

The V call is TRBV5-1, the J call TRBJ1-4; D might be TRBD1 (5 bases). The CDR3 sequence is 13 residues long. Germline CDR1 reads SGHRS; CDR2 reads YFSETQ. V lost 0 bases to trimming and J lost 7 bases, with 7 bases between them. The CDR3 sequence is CASSLDRFEKLFF. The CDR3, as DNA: TGCGCCAGCAGCTTGGACAGGTTTGAAAAACTGTTTTTT.

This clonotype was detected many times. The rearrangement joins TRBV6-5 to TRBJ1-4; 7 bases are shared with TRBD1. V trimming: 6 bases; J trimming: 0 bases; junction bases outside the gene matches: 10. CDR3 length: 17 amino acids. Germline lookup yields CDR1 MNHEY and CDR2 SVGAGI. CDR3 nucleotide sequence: TGTGCCAGCAGGTCGACAGGGTTGACTACAACTAATGAAAAACTGTTTTTT. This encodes CASRSTGLTTTNEKLFF.

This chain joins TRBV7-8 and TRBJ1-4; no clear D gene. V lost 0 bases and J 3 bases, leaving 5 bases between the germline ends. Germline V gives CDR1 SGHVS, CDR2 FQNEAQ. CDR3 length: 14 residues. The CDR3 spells CASSLAYSNEKLFF. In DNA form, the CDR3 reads TGTGCCAGCAGCTTAGCCTACTCTAATGAAAAACTGTTTTTT.

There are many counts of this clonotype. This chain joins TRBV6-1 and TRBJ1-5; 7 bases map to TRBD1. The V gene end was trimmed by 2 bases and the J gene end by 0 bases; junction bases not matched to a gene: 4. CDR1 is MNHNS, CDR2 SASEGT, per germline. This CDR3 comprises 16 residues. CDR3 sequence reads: CASSEITGVSNQPQHF. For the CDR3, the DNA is TGTGCCAGCAGTGAAATTACAGGGGTTAGCAATCAGCCCCAGCATTTT.

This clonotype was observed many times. The CDR3 DNA follows: TGTGCCAGCAGTTCGGTCCTCTACGAGCAGTACTTC. It is translated as CASSSVLYEQYF. V and J are TRBV28 and TRBJ2-7; D gene ambiguous. V gave up 4 bases and J gave up 3 bases, with 7 bases separating them. Germline V gene data show CDR1 as MDHEN and CDR2 as SYDVKM. The CDR3 sequence is 12 residues long. Variable domain in full (rest from reference TRBV28 and TRBJ2-7): DVKVTQSSRYLVKRTGEKVFLECVQDMDHENMFWYRQDPGLGLRLIYFSYDVKMKEKGDIPEGYSVSREKKERFSLILESASTNQTSMYLCASSSVLYEQYFGPGTRLTVT.

DNA of the CDR3: TGTGCCAGCAGCTTAGGCTGGGGCGGGGACAGGGGCACAGATACGCAGTATTTT. This encodes CASSLGWGGDRGTDTQYF. The genes are TRBV7-2 and TRBJ2-3, with 9 positions matching TRBD1. This CDR3 comprises 18 residues. Trimming took 1 base from V and 1 from J; bases not matched to a gene: 9. Germline CDR1 is SGHTA and CDR2 is FQGNSA.

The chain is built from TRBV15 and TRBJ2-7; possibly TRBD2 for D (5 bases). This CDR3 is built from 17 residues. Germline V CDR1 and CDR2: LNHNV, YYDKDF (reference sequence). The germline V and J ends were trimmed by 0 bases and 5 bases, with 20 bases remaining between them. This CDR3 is CATSRELSGVVTHEQYF. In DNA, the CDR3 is TGTGCCACCAGCAGAGAGTTATCCGGGGTAGTTACCCACGAGCAGTACTTC.

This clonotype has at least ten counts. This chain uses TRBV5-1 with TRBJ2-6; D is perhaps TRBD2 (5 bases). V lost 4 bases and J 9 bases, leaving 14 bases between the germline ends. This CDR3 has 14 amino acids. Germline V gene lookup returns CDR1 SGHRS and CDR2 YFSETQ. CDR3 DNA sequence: TGCGCCAGCAGCCCGGACGGGGTAGTCAACGTCCTGACTTTC. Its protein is CASSPDGVVNVLTF.

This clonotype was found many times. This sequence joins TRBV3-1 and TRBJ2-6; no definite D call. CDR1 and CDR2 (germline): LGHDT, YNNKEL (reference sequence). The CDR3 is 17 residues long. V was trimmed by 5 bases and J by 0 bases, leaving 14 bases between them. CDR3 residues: CASSGKYYYSGANVLTF. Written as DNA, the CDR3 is TGTGCCAGCAGCGGAAAATACTACTACTCTGGGGCCAACGTCCTGACTTTC.

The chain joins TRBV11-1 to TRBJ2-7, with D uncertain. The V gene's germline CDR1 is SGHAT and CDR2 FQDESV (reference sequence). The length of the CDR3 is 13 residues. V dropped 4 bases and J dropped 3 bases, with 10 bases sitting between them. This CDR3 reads CASSSDNSYEQYF. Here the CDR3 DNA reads TGTGCCAGCAGCTCTGATAACAGCTACGAGCAGTACTTC.

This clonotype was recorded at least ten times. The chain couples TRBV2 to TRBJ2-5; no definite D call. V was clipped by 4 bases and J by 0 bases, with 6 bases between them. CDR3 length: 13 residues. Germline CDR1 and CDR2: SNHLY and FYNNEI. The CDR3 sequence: CASSAGYQETQYF. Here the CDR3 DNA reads TGTGCCAGCAGTGCTGGGTACCAAGAGACCCAGTACTTC. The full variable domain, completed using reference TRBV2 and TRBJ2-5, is EPEVTQTPSHQVTQMGQEVILRCVPISNHLYFYWYRQILGQKVEFLVSFYNNEISEKSEIFDDQFSVERPDGSNFTLKIRSTKLEDSAMYFCASSAGYQETQYFGPGTRLLVL.

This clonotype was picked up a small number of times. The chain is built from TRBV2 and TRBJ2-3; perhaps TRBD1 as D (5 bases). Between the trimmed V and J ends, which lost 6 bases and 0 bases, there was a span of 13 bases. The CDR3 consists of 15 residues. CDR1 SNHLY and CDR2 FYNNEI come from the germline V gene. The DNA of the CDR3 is TGTGCCAGCAGGCCTGACAGTTTTAGCACAGATACGCAGTATTTT. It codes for CASRPDSFSTDTQYF.

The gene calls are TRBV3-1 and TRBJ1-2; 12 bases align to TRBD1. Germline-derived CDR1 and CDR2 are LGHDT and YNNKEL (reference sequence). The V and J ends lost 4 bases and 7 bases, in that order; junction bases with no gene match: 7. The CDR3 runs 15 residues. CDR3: CASSLRDRGPSGYTF. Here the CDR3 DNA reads TGTGCCAGCAGCCTGCGGGACAGGGGGCCCTCTGGCTACACCTTC.

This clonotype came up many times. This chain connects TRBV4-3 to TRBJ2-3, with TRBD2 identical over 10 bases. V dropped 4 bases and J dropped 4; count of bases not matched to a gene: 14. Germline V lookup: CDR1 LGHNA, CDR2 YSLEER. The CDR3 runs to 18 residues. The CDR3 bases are TGCGCCAGCAGCCTCCGTCTCGGGGCAGCGGGAGGGCCAGATACGCAGTATTTT. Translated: CASSLRLGAAGGPDTQYF.

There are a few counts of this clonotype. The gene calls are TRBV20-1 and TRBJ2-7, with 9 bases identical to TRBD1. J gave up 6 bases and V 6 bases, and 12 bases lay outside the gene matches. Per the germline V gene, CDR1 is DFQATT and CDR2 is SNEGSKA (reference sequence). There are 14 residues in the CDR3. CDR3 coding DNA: TGCAGTGCCATTCCCGGGACAGGGACCGGCGAGCAGTACTTC. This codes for CSAIPGTGTGEQYF.

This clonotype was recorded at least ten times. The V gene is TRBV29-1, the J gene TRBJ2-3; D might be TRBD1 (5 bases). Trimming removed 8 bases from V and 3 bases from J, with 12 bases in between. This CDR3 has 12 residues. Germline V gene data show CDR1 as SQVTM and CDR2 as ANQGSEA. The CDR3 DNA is TGCAGCTTCCACAGGAATACAGATACGCAGTATTTT. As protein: CSFHRNTDTQYF.

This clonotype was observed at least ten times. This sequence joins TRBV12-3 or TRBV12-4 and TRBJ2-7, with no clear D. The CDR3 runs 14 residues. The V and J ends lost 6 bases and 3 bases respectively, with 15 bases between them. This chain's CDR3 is CASSFGLSRYEQYF. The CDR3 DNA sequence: TGTGCCAGCAGCTTCGGCCTGTCCCGCTACGAGCAGTACTTC.

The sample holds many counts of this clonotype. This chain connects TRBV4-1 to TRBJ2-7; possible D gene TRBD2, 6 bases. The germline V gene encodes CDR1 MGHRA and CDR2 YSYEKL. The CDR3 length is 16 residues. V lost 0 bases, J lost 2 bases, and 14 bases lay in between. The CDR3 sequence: CASSQDGLSTTYEQYF. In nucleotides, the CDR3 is TGCGCCAGCAGCCAAGACGGACTATCCACAACCTACGAGCAGTACTTC.